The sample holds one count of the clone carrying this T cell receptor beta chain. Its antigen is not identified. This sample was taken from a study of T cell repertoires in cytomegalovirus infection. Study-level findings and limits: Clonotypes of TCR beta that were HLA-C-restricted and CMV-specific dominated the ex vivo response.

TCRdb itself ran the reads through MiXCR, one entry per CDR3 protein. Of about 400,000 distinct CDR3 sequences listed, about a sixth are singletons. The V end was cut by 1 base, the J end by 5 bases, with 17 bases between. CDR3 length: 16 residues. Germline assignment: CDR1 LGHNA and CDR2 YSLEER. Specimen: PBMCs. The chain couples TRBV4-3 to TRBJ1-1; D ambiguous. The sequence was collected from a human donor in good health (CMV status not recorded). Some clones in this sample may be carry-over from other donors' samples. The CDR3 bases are TGCGCCAGCAGCCAAGCCGGACCGCCTGACGGTACTGAAGCTTTCTTT. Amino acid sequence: CASSQAGPPDGTEAFF.